This section outlines one TCR beta chain sequence together with its context. By flow cytometry, patients selected for sequencing had shown an expansion of CD8+CD57+ cells. This sample is part of a study of CD8+CD57+ T cells in acquired aplastic anemia. CDR3 and TCR beta VDJ profiling relied on genomic DNA as the template. TCRdb re-analysed the reads in MiXCR, keeping a single row per CDR3 protein. The sample comprises a few hundred thousand distinct CDR3 sequences, approximately 57% of which are singletons, and 1.3% rests with the top ten. CDR3 size: 19 residues. The germline V gene has CDR1 SSHAT and CDR2 FNYEAQ (reference sequence). V shed 6 bases and J shed 9 bases, with 35 bases lying between them.

The rearrangement links TRBV7-7 to TRBJ1-2; TRBD1 is a possible D gene (6 bases). The receptor's source is a human donor with aplastic anemia. The material sequenced was sorted CD4+, CD8+, or CD8+CD57+ T cells (not recorded which) from PBMCs. The CDR3 here is CASSEGSQGLGDLLYSYTF. CDR3 in DNA: TGTGCCAGCAGTGAAGGGTCACAGGGACTCGGTGACCTTCTATATAGCTACACCTTC.